A selection of T cell receptor beta chains follows, all from one sample in a study of cytomegalovirus exposure and HLA in healthy donors. Profiling relied on immunoSEQ multiplex PCR, and the TCRdb table lists in-frame clones only, not all of them. The sample holds approximately 150,000 clones, approximately 84% seen once. The specimen was PBMCs. The receptors come from a girl aged 5-17 years in good health and CMV-seropositive. CDR3s include the opening cysteine and the closing phenylalanine or tryptophan. A D gene is named only where the DNA matches it firmly. Clone size is given for some rows only: seen once, a few or many times, or a class if the clone is expanded.

>TRBJ1-5|-|TRBV2|-
CASSEFLQPQHF
TGTGCCAGCAGTGAGTTCCTACAGCCCCAGCATTTT
>TRBJ2-1|-|TRBV5-1|TRBD2
CASKGLAGGGSYNEQFF
TGCGCCAGCAAAGGGCTAGCGGGGGGAGGCTCCTACAATGAGCAGTTCTTC
>TRBJ1-1|-|TRBV4-2|TRBD1
CASSLQGVGTEAFF
TGTGCCAGCAGCCTGCAGGGGGTGGGCACTGAAGCTTTCTTT
>TRBJ1-2|-|TRBV29-1|TRBD1
CSVVRTGVEGYTF
TGCAGCGTTGTTAGGACAGGGGTGGAAGGCTACACCTTC
>TRBJ2-2|once|TRBV7-6|TRBD1
CASSRQGYPGELFF
TGTGCCAGCAGCCGACAGGGATACCCCGGGGAGCTGTTTTTT
>TRBJ1-2|-|TRBV5-1|-
CASSLEGVYYGYTF
TGCGCCAGCAGCTTGGAGGGAGTCTACTATGGCTACACCTTC
>TRBJ1-5|-|TRBV6-5|-
CASRPGNQPQHF
TGTGCCAGCAGGCCAGGAAATCAGCCCCAGCATTTT
>TRBJ2-7|-|TRBV2|-
CASEGDGYEQYF
TGTGCCAGCGAGGGAGACGGATACGAGCAGTACTTC
>TRBJ1-5|-|TRBV11-3|TRBD1
CASSPQGSQPQHF
TGTGCCAGCAGTCCACAGGGGAGTCAGCCCCAGCATTTT
>TRBJ1-4|-|TRBV14|-
CASSQVEHEKLFF
TGTGCCAGCAGCCAAGTAGAGCATGAAAAACTGTTTTTT
>TRBJ2-3|-|TRBV7-3|TRBD2
CASSLLSSGRPISSTDTQYF
TGTGCCAGCAGCTTATTGAGTAGCGGGCGCCCCATCAGTAGCACAGATACGCAGTATTTT
>TRBJ1-1|-|TRBV7-8|-
CASSLAQERGYTEAFF
TGTGCCAGCAGCTTAGCCCAGGAGAGAGGGTACACTGAAGCTTTCTTT
>TRBJ1-3|few|TRBV7-9|-
CASSFSRENTIYF
TGTGCCAGCAGCTTCTCCAGGGAAAACACCATATATTTT
>TRBJ1-1|once|TRBV27|-
CASIPGRNTEAFF
TGTGCCAGCATCCCCGGGAGGAACACTGAAGCTTTCTTT
>TRBJ1-1|-|TRBV5-4|-
CASSELDTEAFF
TGTGCCAGCAGCGAACTCGATACTGAAGCTTTCTTT
>TRBJ1-2|-|TRBV2|TRBD1
CASSVQPGQDNYGYTF
TGTGCCAGCAGCGTACAACCGGGACAGGATAACTATGGCTACACCTTC
>TRBJ1-2|-|TRBV2|-
CASSEAGQGPYGYTF
TGTGCCAGCAGTGAAGCCGGCCAGGGCCCCTATGGCTACACCTTC
>TRBJ1-1|-|TRBV18|-
CASSPRAQQDYWAFF
TGTGCCAGCTCACCACGGGCGCAACAGGACTACTGGGCTTTCTTT
>TRBJ1-6|-|TRBV6-6|-
CASSYSMGTPVSPLHF
TGTGCCAGCAGTTACTCGATGGGGACACCCGTTTCACCCCTCCACTTT
>TRBJ1-3|-|TRBV2|-
CASSEKGFSGNTIYF
TGTGCCAGCAGTGAAAAGGGGTTCTCTGGAAACACCATATATTTT
>TRBJ1-1|-|TRBV4-1|-
CASSFIQLANTEAFF
TGCGCCAGCAGCTTCATACAGTTGGCGAACACTGAAGCTTTCTTT
>TRBJ1-1|-|TRBV5-5|-
CASSRTGGNTEAFF
TGTGCCAGCAGCAGGACGGGGGGGAACACTGAAGCTTTCTTT
>TRBJ1-5|-|TRBV9|TRBD1
CASSAGTGGNQPQHF
TGTGCCAGCAGCGCAGGGACAGGGGGCAATCAGCCCCAGCATTTT
>TRBJ2-7|-|TRBV5-4|-
CASSGMGAQAYEQYF
TGTGCCAGCAGCGGAATGGGGGCTCAGGCCTACGAGCAGTACTTC
>TRBJ2-3|-|TRBV27|TRBD2
CASSISGGGTDTQYF
TGTGCCAGCAGTATTAGCGGGGGAGGCACAGATACGCAGTATTTT
>TRBJ1-1|once|TRBV18|TRBD1
CASSLDRVPSEAFF
TGTGCCAGCTCTCTGGACAGGGTGCCGTCTGAAGCTTTCTTT
>TRBJ1-1|-|TRBV18|TRBD1
CASSPPTGGGMRAFF
TGTGCCAGCTCACCCCCAACAGGGGGCGGAATGCGGGCTTTCTTT
>TRBJ1-1|-|TRBV15|-
CATSPQGNTEAFF
TGTGCCACCAGCCCCCAGGGAAATACTGAAGCTTTCTTT
>TRBJ1-2|-|TRBV30|TRBD1
CAWRTGPISNYGYTF
TGTGCCTGGAGGACAGGGCCAATTTCCAACTATGGCTACACCTTC
>TRBJ1-3|-|TRBV6-5|-
CASTRGEETGNTIYF
TGTGCCAGCACCCGAGGAGAGGAGACTGGAAACACCATATATTTT
>TRBJ2-2|-|TRBV11-2|-
CASSAQGPGELFF
TGTGCCAGCAGCGCACAGGGTCCCGGGGAGCTGTTTTTT
>TRBJ1-1|-|TRBV2|-
CASRDRVVKTGPTEAFF
TGTGCCAGCAGAGATCGTGTAGTTAAGACAGGACCCACTGAAGCTTTCTTT
>TRBJ2-6|few|TRBV27|TRBD2
CASSGSGGQSGANVLTF
TGTGCCAGCAGTGGAAGCGGGGGACAATCTGGGGCCAACGTCCTGACTTTC
>TRBJ1-4|-|TRBV7-9|TRBD1
CASSSNPGQASTNEKLFF
TGTGCCAGCAGCTCCAACCCGGGACAGGCCTCAACTAATGAAAAACTGTTTTTT
>TRBJ2-1|-|TRBV13|TRBD2
CASSLGGGAANEQFF
TGTGCCAGCAGCTTAGGCGGGGGGGCTGCCAATGAGCAGTTCTTC
>TRBJ2-5|-|TRBV5-1|-
CASSQGYAGETQYF
TGCGCCAGCAGCCAGGGGTACGCAGGGGAGACCCAGTACTTC
>TRBJ2-1|-|TRBV2|-
CATYNEQFF
TGTGCCACCTATAATGAGCAGTTCTTC
>TRBJ2-3|-|TRBV21-1|-
CASSRAWDRGLDTQYF
TGTGCCAGCAGCAGAGCATGGGACAGGGGTTTAGATACGCAGTATTTT
>TRBJ1-2|-|TRBV9|-
CASSGAAEPWDGYTF
TGTGCCAGCAGCGGAGCGGCAGAGCCCTGGGATGGCTACACCTTC
>TRBJ2-7|-|TRBV5-4|TRBD1
CASSPRTGTEQYF
TGTGCCAGCAGCCCCCGGACAGGGACCGAGCAGTACTTC
>TRBJ2-1|-|TRBV7-3|TRBD2
CASSLGLAGRGNEQFF
TGTGCCAGCAGCTTAGGACTAGCGGGGCGTGGCAATGAGCAGTTCTTC
>TRBJ2-7|once|TRBV19|TRBD1
CASTQGTGGYEQYF
TGTGCCAGTACCCAAGGGACAGGGGGCTACGAGCAGTACTTC
>TRBJ1-1|once|TRBV5-1|TRBD1
CASSLGWRQGAQGTEAFF
TGCGCCAGCAGCTTGGGGTGGAGACAGGGGGCACAGGGGACTGAAGCTTTCTTT
>TRBJ2-2|-|TRBV7-7|TRBD1
CASSLGQGNTGELFF
TGTGCTAGCAGCTTGGGACAGGGTAACACCGGGGAGCTGTTTTTT
>TRBJ1-2|-|TRBV9|-
CASSGAANYGYTF
TGTGCCAGCAGCGGGGCAGCTAACTATGGCTACACCTTC
>TRBJ2-3|-|TRBV5-1|TRBD2
CASSLAGGGATSTDTQYF
TGCGCCAGCAGCTTGGCCGGCGGGGGGGCTACTAGCACAGATACGCAGTATTTT
>TRBJ2-6|-|TRBV7-6|TRBD2
CASSPSGGTTTNVLTF
TGTGCCAGCAGCCCTAGTGGGGGGACTACGACCAACGTCCTGACTTTC
>TRBJ1-1|-|TRBV7-7|-
CASSQTVNTEAFF
TGTGCTAGCAGCCAAACAGTCAACACTGAAGCTTTCTTT
>TRBJ2-2|-|TRBV27|TRBD2
CASIHTALAGEFTGELFF
TGTGCCAGCATCCACACGGCATTAGCGGGGGAGTTCACCGGGGAGCTGTTTTTT
>TRBJ1-1|-|TRBV11-1|-
CASSLQENTEAFF
TGTGCCAGCAGCCTACAGGAGAACACTGAAGCTTTCTTT
>TRBJ1-5|-|TRBV6-1|TRBD1
CASREGAGNQPQHF
TGTGCCAGCAGAGAGGGGGCAGGGAATCAGCCCCAGCATTTT